A single sample gave rise to the 2 T cell receptor beta chains below, sequenced in a study of cytomegalovirus exposure and HLA in healthy donors (TCRdb year 2017). The method was the immunoSEQ multiplex PCR assay. For the multiplex PCR, a mixture combining 60 forward primers for TCR Vbeta segments and 13 reverse primers for TCR Jbeta segments was used. Sourced from immuneACCESS, this table was stored by TCRdb with only in-frame sequences that have V and J called. A share of the clones is absent; for the studies checked, an unresolved V gene accounts for under half, and the remainder has no known explanation. This sample has more than 200,000 clones in its table, and around 83% of those were observed once. The ten largest account for 1.4% of the sample. The specimen was PBMCs. Receptors were obtained from a girl aged 10-17 years in good health and CMV-seronegative.

This clone was observed a few times. The junction does not match germline at one end; this may be a read error. The J gene is TRBJ1-1, the V gene TRBV5-1; the match to TRBD1 covers 10 bases. This CDR3 contains 16 residues. Per germline, CDR1 SGHRS and CDR2 YFSETQ. The CDR3, as DNA: TGCGCCAGCAGTTTGGACAGGGGGATTATGGACACTGAAGCTTTCTTT. Encoded protein: CASSLDRGIMDTEAFF.

This chain joins TRBV6-1 and TRBJ1-2, with TRBD1 matching over 8 bases. CDR3 size: 15 residues. The J segment lost 11 bases and the V segment lost 10 bases, leaving 21 bases of the junction unmatched. Germline-derived CDR1 and CDR2 are MNHNS and SASEGT. CDR3 bases: TGTGCCACCCAGGGTTCCCCCGGAACAGGGGGTGAGTACACCTTC. It translates to CATQGSPGTGGEYTF.